This T cell receptor (beta chain) is drawn from a study of T cell repertoires in cytomegalovirus infection. From the reads, TCRdb called clonotypes with MiXCR, one entry per CDR3 protein. The repertoire holds over 150,000 distinct CDR3 sequences, about 18% seen once, with around 27% in the top ten. Looked up from germline, CDR1 is SGHDT and CDR2 is YYEEEE. This CDR3 region has 11 residues. Trimming stripped 7 bases from V and 7 bases from J, with 11 bases between. This TCR was sampled from a human donor in good health (CMV status not recorded). Some clones in this sample may be carry-over from other donors' samples. The sequencing sample was made of CD8+ T cells from PBMCs. V gene TRBV5-6 combines with J gene TRBJ2-5, with D perhaps matching TRBD1 or TRBD2 (6 bases each). Here the CDR3 reads CASFGGGTQYF. Here the CDR3 DNA reads TGTGCCAGCTTCGGAGGGGGGACCCAGTACTTC.